The subject of this entry is one T cell receptor beta chain. These data are taken from a study of human thymus T cells. Clones were read by immunoSEQ multiplex PCR, and TCRdb kept only the in-frame ones, dropping some. The sample lists some 120,000 clones; around 94% were seen once. Corrective cardiac surgery supplied the resected thymus tissue. V was cut by 4 bases and J by 7 bases, with 11 bases left in between. The CDR3 extends over 13 amino acids. Germline values: CDR1 LGHNA, CDR2 YNFKEQ. Specimen: thymus tissue. J is TRBJ1-5 and V is TRBV4-2; D is unresolved. This clonotype originated in a boy less than two years old with a congenital heart defect but otherwise immunologically healthy. This CDR3 is CASSLDPGQPQHF. The CDR3 DNA reads as TGTGCCAGCAGCCTTGACCCGGGCCAGCCCCAGCATTTT.